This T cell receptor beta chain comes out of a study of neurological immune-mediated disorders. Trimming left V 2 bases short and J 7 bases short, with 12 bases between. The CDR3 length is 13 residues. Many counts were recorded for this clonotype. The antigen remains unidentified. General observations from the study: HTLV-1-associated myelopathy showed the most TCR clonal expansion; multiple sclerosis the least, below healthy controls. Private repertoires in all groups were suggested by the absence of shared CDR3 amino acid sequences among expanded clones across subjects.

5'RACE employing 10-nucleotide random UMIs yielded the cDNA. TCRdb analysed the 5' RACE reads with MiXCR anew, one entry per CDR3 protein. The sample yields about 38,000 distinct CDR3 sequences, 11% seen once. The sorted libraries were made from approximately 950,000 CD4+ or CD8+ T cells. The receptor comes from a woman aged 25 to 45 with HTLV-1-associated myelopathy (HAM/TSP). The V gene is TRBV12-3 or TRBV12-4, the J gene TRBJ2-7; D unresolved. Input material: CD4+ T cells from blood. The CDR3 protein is CASSLTSVWEQYF. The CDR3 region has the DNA TGTGCCAGCAGTTTAACGTCGGTGTGGGAGCAGTACTTC.